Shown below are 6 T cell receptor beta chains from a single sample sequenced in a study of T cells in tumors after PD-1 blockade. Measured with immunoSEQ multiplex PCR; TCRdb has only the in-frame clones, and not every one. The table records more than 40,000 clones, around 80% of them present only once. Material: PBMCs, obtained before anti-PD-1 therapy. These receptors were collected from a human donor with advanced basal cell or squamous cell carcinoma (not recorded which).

CDR3 DNA sequence: TGTGCCACCAGCAGAGATCGGGGTTACGAGCAGTACTTC. It yields the protein CATSRDRGYEQYF. The chain uses TRBV15 and TRBJ2-7, with a possible D match to TRBD2 (5 bases). Trimming removed 0 bases from V and 4 bases from J, with 7 bases in between. There are 13 residues in the CDR3. The germline V gene has CDR1 LNHNV and CDR2 YYDKDF (reference sequence).

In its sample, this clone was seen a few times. CDR3 protein: CASSAPAGVGNEQFF. In DNA form, the CDR3 reads TGTGCCAGCAGTGCCCCTGCTGGGGTGGGCAATGAGCAGTTCTTC. The genes are TRBV6-4 and TRBJ2-1; D not certain. Germline CDR1 MRHNA, CDR2 SNTAGT. The CDR3 spans 15 residues. Trimming took 4 bases from V and 6 from J, leaving 16 bases between them.

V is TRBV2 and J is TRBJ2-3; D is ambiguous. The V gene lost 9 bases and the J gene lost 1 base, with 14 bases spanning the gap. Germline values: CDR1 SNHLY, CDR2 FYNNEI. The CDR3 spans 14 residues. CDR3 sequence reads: CASHLWQGTDTQYF. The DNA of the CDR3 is TGTGCCAGTCACCTGTGGCAGGGCACAGATACGCAGTATTTT. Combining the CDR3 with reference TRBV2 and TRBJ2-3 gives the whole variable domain EPEVTQTPSHQVTQMGQEVILRCVPISNHLYFYWYRQILGQKVEFLVSFYNNEISEKSEIFDDQFSVERPDGSNFTLKIRSTKLEDSAMYFCASHLWQGTDTQYFGPGTRLTVL.

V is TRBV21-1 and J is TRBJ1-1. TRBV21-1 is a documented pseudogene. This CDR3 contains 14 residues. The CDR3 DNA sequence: TGTGCCAGTTGGCGGGGGGGGAAGAACACTGAAGCTTTCTTT. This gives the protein CASWRGGKNTEAFF.

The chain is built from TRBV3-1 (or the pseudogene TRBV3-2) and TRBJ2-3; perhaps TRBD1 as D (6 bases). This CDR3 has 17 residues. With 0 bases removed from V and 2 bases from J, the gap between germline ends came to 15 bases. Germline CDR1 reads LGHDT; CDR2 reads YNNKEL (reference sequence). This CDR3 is CASSQDLEDSITDTQYF. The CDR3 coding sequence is TGTGCCAGCAGCCAAGATCTCGAGGACAGCATCACAGATACGCAGTATTTT.

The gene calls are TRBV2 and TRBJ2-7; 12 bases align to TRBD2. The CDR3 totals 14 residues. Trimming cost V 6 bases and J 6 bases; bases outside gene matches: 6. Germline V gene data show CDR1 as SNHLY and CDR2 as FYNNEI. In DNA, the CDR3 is TGTGCCAGCAGACCACAGACTAGCGGGGGCGAGCAGTACTTC. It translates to CASRPQTSGGEQYF.